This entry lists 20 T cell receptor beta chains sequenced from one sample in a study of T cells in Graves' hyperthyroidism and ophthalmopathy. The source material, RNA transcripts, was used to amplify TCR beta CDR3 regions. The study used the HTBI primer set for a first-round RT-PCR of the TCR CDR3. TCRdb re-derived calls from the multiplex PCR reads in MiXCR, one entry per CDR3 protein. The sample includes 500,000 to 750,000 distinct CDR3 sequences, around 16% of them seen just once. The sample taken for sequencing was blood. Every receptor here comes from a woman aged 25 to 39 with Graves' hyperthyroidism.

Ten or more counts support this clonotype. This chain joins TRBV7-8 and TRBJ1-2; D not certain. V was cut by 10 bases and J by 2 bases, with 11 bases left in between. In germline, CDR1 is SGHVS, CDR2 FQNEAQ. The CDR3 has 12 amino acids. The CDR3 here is CATTPDNYGYTF. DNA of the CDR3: TGTGCCACCACACCCGACAACTATGGCTACACCTTC. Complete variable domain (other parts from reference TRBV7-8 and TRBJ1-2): GAGVSQSPRYKVAKRGQDVALRCDPISGHVSLFWYQQALGQGPEFLTYFQNEAQLDKSGLPSDRFFAERPEGSVSTLKIQRTQQEDSAVYLCATTPDNYGYTFGSGTRLTVV.

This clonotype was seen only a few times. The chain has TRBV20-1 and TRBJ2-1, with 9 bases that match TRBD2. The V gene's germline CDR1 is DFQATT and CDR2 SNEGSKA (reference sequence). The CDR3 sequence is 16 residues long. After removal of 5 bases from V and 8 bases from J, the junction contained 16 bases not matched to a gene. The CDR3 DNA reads TGCAGTGCTGAAGGCTTTAGCGGGAGAATCGGGGATGAGCAGTTCTTC. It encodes CSAEGFSGRIGDEQFF.

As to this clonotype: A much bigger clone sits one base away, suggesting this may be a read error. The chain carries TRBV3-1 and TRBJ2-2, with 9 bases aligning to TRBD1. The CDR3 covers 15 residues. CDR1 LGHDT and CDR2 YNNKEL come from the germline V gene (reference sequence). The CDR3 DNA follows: TGTGCCAACAGCCCCTCCGGGACAGGGACCGGGGAGCTGTTTTTT. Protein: CANSPSGTGTGELFF.

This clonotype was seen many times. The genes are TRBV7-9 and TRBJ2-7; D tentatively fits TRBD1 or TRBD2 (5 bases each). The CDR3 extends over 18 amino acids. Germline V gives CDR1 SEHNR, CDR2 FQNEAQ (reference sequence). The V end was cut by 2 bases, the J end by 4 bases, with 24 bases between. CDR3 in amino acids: CASSLSGSGRAAPYEQYF. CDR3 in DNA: TGTGCCAGCAGCTTATCGGGGTCGGGACGGGCCGCACCATACGAGCAGTACTTC.

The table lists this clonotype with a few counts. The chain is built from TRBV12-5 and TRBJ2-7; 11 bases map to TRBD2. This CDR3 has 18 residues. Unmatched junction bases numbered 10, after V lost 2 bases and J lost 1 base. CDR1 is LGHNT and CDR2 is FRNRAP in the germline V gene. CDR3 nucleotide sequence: TGTGCTAGTGGTTTGTCAGTAGCGGGAGGGCGCGTTTCCTACGAGCAGTACTTC. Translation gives CASGLSVAGGRVSYEQYF.

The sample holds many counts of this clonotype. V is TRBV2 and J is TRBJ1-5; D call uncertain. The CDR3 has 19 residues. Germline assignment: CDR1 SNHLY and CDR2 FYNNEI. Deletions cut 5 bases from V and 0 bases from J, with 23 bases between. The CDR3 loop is CASSRWAPNPPYSNQPQHF. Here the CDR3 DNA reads TGTGCCAGCAGTCGTTGGGCCCCGAACCCACCTTATAGCAATCAGCCCCAGCATTTT.

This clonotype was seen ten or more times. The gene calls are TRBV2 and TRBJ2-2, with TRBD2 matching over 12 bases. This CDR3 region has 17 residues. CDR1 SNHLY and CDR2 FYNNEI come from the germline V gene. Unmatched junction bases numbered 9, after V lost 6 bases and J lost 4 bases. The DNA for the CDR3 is TGTGCCAGCAGCGTAGCTCTAGCGGGAGGGGTCACCGGGGAGCTGTTTTTT. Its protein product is CASSVALAGGVTGELFF.

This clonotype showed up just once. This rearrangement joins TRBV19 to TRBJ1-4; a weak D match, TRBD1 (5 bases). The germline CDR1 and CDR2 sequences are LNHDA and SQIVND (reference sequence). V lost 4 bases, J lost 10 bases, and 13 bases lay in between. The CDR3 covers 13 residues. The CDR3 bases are TGTGCCAGTAGTACCCCCTCCGGGGGAAAACTGTTTTTT. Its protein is CASSTPSGGKLFF.

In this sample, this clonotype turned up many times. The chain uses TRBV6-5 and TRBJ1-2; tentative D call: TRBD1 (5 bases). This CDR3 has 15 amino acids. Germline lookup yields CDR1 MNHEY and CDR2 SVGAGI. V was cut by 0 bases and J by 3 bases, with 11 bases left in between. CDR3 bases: TGTGCCAGCAGTTACTCGGGTCAGGGAGACTATGGCTACACCTTC. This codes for CASSYSGQGDYGYTF.

For the CDR3, the DNA is TGTGCCACCAGATCCACAGGGGAGGGGGGGACCCAGTACTTC. This sequence encodes CATRSTGEGGTQYF. V gene TRBV15 combines with J gene TRBJ2-5, with D possibly called TRBD1 or TRBD2 (7 bases each). Germline CDR1 reads LNHNV; CDR2 reads YYDKDF (reference sequence). The CDR3 covers 14 residues. Trimming took off 6 bases at V and 7 bases at J, with 18 bases between the two ends. Combining the CDR3 with reference TRBV15 and TRBJ2-5 gives the whole variable domain DAMVIQNPRYQVTQFGKPVTLSCSQTLNHNVMYWYQQKSSQAPKLLFHYYDKDFNNEADTPDNFQSRRPNTSFCFLDIRSPGLGDTAMYLCATRSTGEGGTQYFGPGTRLLVL.

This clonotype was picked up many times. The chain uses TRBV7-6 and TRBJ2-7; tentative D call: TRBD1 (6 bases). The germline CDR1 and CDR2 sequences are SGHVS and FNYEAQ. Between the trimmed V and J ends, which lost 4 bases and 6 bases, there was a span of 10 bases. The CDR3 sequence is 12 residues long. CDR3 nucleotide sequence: TGTGCCAGCAGCTCTACACAGGGCGAGCAGTACTTC. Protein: CASSSTQGEQYF.

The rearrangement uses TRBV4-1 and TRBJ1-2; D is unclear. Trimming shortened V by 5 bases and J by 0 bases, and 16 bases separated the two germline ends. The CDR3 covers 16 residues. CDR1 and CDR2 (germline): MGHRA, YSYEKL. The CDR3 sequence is CASSYAMILANYGYTF. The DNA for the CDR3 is TGCGCCAGCAGCTATGCCATGATATTAGCTAACTATGGCTACACCTTC.

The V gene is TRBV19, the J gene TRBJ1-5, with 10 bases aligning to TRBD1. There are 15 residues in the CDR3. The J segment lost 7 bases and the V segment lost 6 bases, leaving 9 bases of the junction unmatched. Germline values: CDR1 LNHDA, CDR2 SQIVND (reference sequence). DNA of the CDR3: TGTGCCAGTAGCCCCGGGACAGGGGTCAGGCAGCCCCAGCATTTT. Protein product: CASSPGTGVRQPQHF.

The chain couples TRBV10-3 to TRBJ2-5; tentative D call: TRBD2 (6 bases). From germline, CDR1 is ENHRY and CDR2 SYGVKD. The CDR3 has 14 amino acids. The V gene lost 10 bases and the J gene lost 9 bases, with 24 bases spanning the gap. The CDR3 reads CATADDEGGVPQYF. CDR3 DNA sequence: TGTGCCACCGCGGATGACGAAGGAGGGGTTCCCCAGTACTTC.

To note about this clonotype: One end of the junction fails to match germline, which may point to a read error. In nucleotides, the CDR3 is TGTGCCAGCAGTCGAGACGGGAACACTAAAGCTTTCTTT. This sequence encodes CASSRDGNTKAFF. V usage is TRBV7-7 and J usage is TRBJ1-1; D gene uncertain. Per germline, CDR1 SSHAT and CDR2 FNYEAQ (reference sequence). The CDR3 sequence is 13 residues long.

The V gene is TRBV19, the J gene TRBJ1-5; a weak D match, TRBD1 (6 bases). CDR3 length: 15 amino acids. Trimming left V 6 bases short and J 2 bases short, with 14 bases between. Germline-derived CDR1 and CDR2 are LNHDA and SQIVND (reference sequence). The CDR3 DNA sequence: TGTGCCAGTAGGATGACAGGTGGGGGCAATCAGCCCCAGCATTTT. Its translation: CASRMTGGGNQPQHF.

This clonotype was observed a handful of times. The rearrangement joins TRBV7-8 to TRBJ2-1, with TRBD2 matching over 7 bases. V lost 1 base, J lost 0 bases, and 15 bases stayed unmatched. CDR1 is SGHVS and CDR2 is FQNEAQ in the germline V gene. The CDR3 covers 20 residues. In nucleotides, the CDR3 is TGTGCCAGCAGCTTAGATAGGCGGGAGTCCCCTCTATCCTCCTACAATGAGCAGTTCTTC. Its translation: CASSLDRRESPLSSYNEQFF.

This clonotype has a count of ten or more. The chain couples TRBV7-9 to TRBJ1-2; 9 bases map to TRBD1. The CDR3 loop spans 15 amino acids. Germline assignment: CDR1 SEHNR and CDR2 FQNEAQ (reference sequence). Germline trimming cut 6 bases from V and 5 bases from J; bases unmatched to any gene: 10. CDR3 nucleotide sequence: TGTGCCAGCAGACCCGATAGGACAGGGGAATATGGCTACACCTTC. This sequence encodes CASRPDRTGEYGYTF.

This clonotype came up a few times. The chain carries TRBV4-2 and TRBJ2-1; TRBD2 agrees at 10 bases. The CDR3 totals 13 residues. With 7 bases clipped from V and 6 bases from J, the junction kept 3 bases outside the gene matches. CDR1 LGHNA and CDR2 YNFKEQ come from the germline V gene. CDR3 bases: TGTGCCAGCAACCTAGCGGGAGCCAATGAGCAGTTCTTC. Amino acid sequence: CASNLAGANEQFF.

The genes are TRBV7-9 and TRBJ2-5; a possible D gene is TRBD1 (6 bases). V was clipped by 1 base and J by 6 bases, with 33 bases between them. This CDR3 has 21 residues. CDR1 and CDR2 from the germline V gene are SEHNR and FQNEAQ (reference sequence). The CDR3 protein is CASSLEGPRLGTRKGGKTQYF. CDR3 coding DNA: TGTGCCAGCAGCTTAGAGGGGCCTCGCTTGGGGACGAGGAAAGGGGGAAAGACCCAGTACTTC.